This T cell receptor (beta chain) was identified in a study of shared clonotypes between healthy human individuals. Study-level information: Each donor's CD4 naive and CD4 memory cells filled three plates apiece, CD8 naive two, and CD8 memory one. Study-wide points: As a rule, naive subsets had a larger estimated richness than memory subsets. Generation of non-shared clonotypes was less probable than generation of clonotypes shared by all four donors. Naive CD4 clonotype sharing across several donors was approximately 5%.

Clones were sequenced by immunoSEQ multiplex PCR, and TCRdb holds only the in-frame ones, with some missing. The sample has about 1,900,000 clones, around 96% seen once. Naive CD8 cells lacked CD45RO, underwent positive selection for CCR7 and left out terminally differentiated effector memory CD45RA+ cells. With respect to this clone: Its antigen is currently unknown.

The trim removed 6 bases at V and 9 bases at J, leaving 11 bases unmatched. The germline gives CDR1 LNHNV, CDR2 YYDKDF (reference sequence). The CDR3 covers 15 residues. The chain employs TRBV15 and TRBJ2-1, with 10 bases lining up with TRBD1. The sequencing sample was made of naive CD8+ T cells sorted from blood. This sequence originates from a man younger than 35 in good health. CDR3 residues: CATSKPGQGLAEQFF. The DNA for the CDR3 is TGTGCCACCAGTAAACCGGGACAGGGGTTGGCTGAGCAGTTCTTC.